The 21 T cell receptor beta chains listed next were all sequenced from one sample in a study of identical twins. TCRdb analysed the 5' RACE reads with MiXCR anew, one entry per CDR3 protein. The data contain over 200,000 distinct CDR3 sequences, 10% of them singletons. Material: memory T cells sorted from blood. The receptors derive from a man in his forties or fifties in good health.

This clonotype was seen many times. The V call is TRBV11-2, the J call TRBJ2-7; D gene ambiguous. V was clipped by 4 bases and J by 6 bases, with 19 bases between them. There are 15 residues in the CDR3. CDR1 is SGHAT, CDR2 FQNNGV, per germline. The CDR3 here is CASSSHMSGRGEQYF. The CDR3, as DNA: TGTGCCAGCAGCTCCCACATGAGTGGACGAGGCGAGCAGTACTTC.

Ten or more counts support this clonotype. The chain carries TRBV29-1 and TRBJ2-7, with 7 bases that match TRBD2. In germline, CDR1 is SQVTM, CDR2 ANQGSEA. V lost 7 bases and J lost 2; bases outside the gene matches: 11. This CDR3 is built from 14 residues. CDR3 in DNA: TGCAGCGCAAAGACTAGCCGACGAACCTACGAGCAGTACTTC. This gives the protein CSAKTSRRTYEQYF.

This clonotype occurred a few times. This chain joins TRBV20-1 and TRBJ2-7; 8 bases align to TRBD1. After removal of 4 bases from V and 2 bases from J, the junction contained 1 base not matched to a gene. Germline CDR1 is DFQATT and CDR2 is SNEGSKA (reference sequence). The CDR3 length is 12 residues. This CDR3 reads CSATGGPYEQYF. In DNA form, the CDR3 reads TGCAGTGCTACAGGGGGCCCCTACGAGCAGTACTTC.

This clonotype appeared many times. The chain joins TRBV5-1 to TRBJ2-2, with 8 nucleotides matching TRBD1. The CDR3 length is 14 residues. Trimming removed 5 bases from V and 1 base from J; junction bases left unmatched: 1. In germline, CDR1 is SGHRS, CDR2 YFSETQ. In DNA form, the CDR3 reads TGCGCCAGCAGGGGGACAGGGAACACCGGGGAGCTGTTTTTT. Protein sequence: CASRGTGNTGELFF.

This clonotype has only a few counts. V gene TRBV7-2 combines with J gene TRBJ1-5; D remains ambiguous. Germline values: CDR1 SGHTA, CDR2 FQGNSA. The CDR3 sequence is 14 residues long. Deletions cut 1 base from V and 7 bases from J, with 11 bases between. CDR3 in DNA: TGTGCCAGCAGCTTAGGGGTTGGAAACCAGCCCCAGCATTTT. Translating gives CASSLGVGNQPQHF.

Concerning this clonotype itself: Given a much more abundant clone one base away, this may be a read error. The missing conserved phenylalanine or tryptophan at the end of this CDR3 makes a read error likely. The gene calls are TRBV10-3 and TRBJ1-4, with TRBD1 as a possible D gene (6 bases). CDR3 length: 13 amino acids. V was shortened by 10 bases and J by 0 bases, with 9 bases between the two germline ends. Germline values: CDR1 ENHRY, CDR2 SYGVKD. CDR3 coding DNA: TGTGCCAGCCGGACAGCAACTAATGAAAAACTGTTTTCT. Its translation is CASRTATNEKLFS.

V usage is TRBV6-2 or TRBV6-3 and J usage is TRBJ2-7, with 7 nucleotides matching TRBD1. Germline CDR1 is MNHEY and CDR2 is SVGEGT. The ends lost 2 bases at V and 1 base at J; junction bases unmatched: 5. This CDR3 has 15 amino acids. CDR3 nucleotides: TGTGCCAGCAGTTACGGGCCAGGGGGTTCCTACGAGCAGTACTTC. Amino acids: CASSYGPGGSYEQYF.

In its sample, this clonotype was seen a few times. The V and J genes are TRBV7-9 and TRBJ1-2; D may be TRBD1 (6 bases). V gave up 7 bases and J gave up 0 bases, with 9 bases separating them. The CDR3 contains 13 residues. Per the germline V gene, CDR1 is SEHNR and CDR2 is FQNEAQ (reference sequence). CDR3 protein: CASNRDTNYGYTF. In nucleotides, the CDR3 is TGTGCCAGCAATAGGGACACTAACTATGGCTACACCTTC.

The V gene is TRBV3-1, the J gene TRBJ1-2; 7 positions match TRBD1. With 4 bases clipped from V and 5 bases from J, the junction kept 16 bases outside the gene matches. CDR1 and CDR2 from the germline V gene are LGHDT and YNNKEL (reference sequence). CDR3 length: 17 residues. In DNA, the CDR3 is TGTGCCAGCAGCCTCCTGTTAATGACAGGGAGGAGGTATGGCTACACCTTC. This codes for CASSLLLMTGRRYGYTF.

This clonotype was detected many times. The chain recombines TRBV28 with TRBJ1-1; the D is unclear. V was pared by 7 bases and J by 13 bases, with 19 bases between. Germline-derived CDR1 and CDR2 are MDHEN and SYDVKM. This CDR3 has 12 amino acids. The CDR3 DNA reads TGTGCCAGCACCAACCGAGGGTATAAGAATTTCTTT. It yields the protein CASTNRGYKNFF.

This clonotype was seen ten or more times. This rearrangement joins TRBV19 to TRBJ2-1, with D possibly called TRBD1 or TRBD2 (5 bases each). The CDR3 contains 15 residues. Trimming took off 10 bases at V and 0 bases at J, with 16 bases between the two ends. The V gene's germline CDR1 is LNHDA and CDR2 SQIVND (reference sequence). CDR3 loop: CATAGEGSSYNEQFF. CDR3 DNA sequence: TGTGCCACCGCTGGAGAGGGGAGCTCCTACAATGAGCAGTTCTTC.

This sequence joins TRBV5-6 and TRBJ2-5; D is possibly TRBD2 (6 bases). V lost 2 bases, J lost 2 bases, and 16 bases lay in between. Per the germline V gene, CDR1 is SGHDT and CDR2 is YYEEEE. The length of the CDR3 is 16 residues. The CDR3 DNA reads TGTGCCAGCAGCTTTTATAGTGGGGGGAATCAAGAGACCCAGTACTTC. It is translated as CASSFYSGGNQETQYF.

This clonotype showed up many times. The DNA of the CDR3 is TGTGCCAGCAGTTCCGAGGGACAGGGTAAACTTCGTGGGGCTTTCTTT. Translation: CASSSEGQGKLRGAFF. The gene calls are TRBV28 and TRBJ1-1, with 9 bases identical to TRBD1. This CDR3 has 16 amino acids. Looked up from germline, CDR1 is MDHEN and CDR2 is SYDVKM. J gave up 11 bases and V 4 bases, and 17 bases lay outside the gene matches.

This clonotype was observed a few times. DNA for the CDR3: TGTGCCTGGAGTGTACAGACCCAGGGCACCATATATTTT. Residues: CAWSVQTQGTIYF. The rearrangement links TRBV30 to TRBJ1-3; D possibly corresponds to TRBD1 (5 bases). Germline CDR1 and CDR2: GTSNPN and SVGIG (reference sequence). V was shortened by 0 bases and J by 9 bases, with 12 bases between the two germline ends. The CDR3 spans 13 residues.

This clonotype was recorded many times. This rearrangement joins TRBV5-1 to TRBJ1-2; 10 nucleotides match TRBD1. CDR1 and CDR2 (germline): SGHRS, YFSETQ. The CDR3 has 15 amino acids. V gave up 2 bases and J gave up 8 bases; unmatched junction bases: 9. The CDR3 nucleotides read TGCGCCAGCAGCTTCTCCGGGACAGGGGATCTCGGCTACACCTTC. Translated: CASSFSGTGDLGYTF.

This clonotype occurred a few times. This chain joins TRBV12-3 or TRBV12-4 and TRBJ2-3, with TRBD2 identical over 12 bases. This CDR3 region has 22 residues. After removal of 3 bases from V and 6 bases from J, the junction contained 25 bases not matched to a gene. In nucleotides, the CDR3 is TGTGCCAGCAGTTTCAACGAGGGACTAGCGGGCAACGGAGGGGAGGGTTCGGATACGCAGTATTTT. Its translation: CASSFNEGLAGNGGEGSDTQYF.

The rearrangement uses TRBV2 and TRBJ2-7, with 9 bases aligning to TRBD2. V shed 6 bases, J shed 4 bases, and the junction held 7 bases outside the gene matches. The germline gives CDR1 SNHLY, CDR2 FYNNEI. The CDR3 contains 14 residues. CDR3 sequence reads: CASRRRLAEYEQYF. CDR3 bases: TGTGCCAGCAGGAGACGACTAGCGGAATACGAGCAGTACTTC. The full variable domain, its missing parts supplied by reference TRBV2 and TRBJ2-7, is EPEVTQTPSHQVTQMGQEVILRCVPISNHLYFYWYRQILGQKVEFLVSFYNNEISEKSEIFDDQFSVERPDGSNFTLKIRSTKLEDSAMYFCASRRRLAEYEQYFGPGTRLTVT.

CDR3 DNA: TGCGCCAGCAGCCAAGAGACTAGCGGGGGGGCGAGTAATGAGCAGTTCTTC. Translating gives CASSQETSGGASNEQFF. The rearrangement joins TRBV4-3 to TRBJ2-1; 14 nucleotides align to TRBD2. V was pared by 0 bases and J by 7 bases, with 5 bases of the junction left unmatched. CDR3 size: 17 residues. Germline V gene lookup returns CDR1 LGHNA and CDR2 YSLEER.

This clonotype has more than one count but fewer than ten. The J gene is TRBJ1-5, the V gene TRBV4-3; D gene unclear. Per germline, CDR1 LGHNA and CDR2 YSLEER. The CDR3 extends over 16 amino acids. Deletions cut 0 bases from V and 2 bases from J, with 11 bases between. The CDR3 bases are TGCGCCAGCAGCCAAGAGAAAGGGAGTGGCAATCAGCCCCAGCATTTT. It codes for CASSQEKGSGNQPQHF.

This chain connects TRBV18 to TRBJ2-3, with D unclear. V dropped 2 bases and J dropped 2 bases, with 8 bases sitting between them. This CDR3 comprises 14 residues. Germline V gene data show CDR1 as KGHSH and CDR2 as LQKENI. CDR3 amino acids: CASSPGLDTDTQYF. CDR3 sequence (DNA): TGTGCCAGCTCACCAGGCCTCGACACAGATACGCAGTATTTT.

The chain is built from TRBV20-1 and TRBJ2-7; TRBD1 matches 9 bases. This CDR3 spans 15 amino acids. The trim removed 6 bases at V and 0 bases at J, leaving 9 bases unmatched. Germline CDR1 and CDR2: DFQATT and SNEGSKA (reference sequence). Here the CDR3 reads CSADAGTGSSYEQYF. CDR3 nucleotides: TGCAGTGCCGACGCCGGGACAGGGTCCTCCTACGAGCAGTACTTC.